A single sample gave rise to the 17 T cell receptor beta chains below, sequenced in a study of cytomegalovirus exposure and HLA in healthy donors. The PCR used 60 Vbeta and 13 Jbeta primers. Profiling relied on immunoSEQ multiplex PCR, and the TCRdb table lists in-frame clones only, not all of them. The top ten hold 1.5% to 2% of the sample, which has roughly 140,000 clones, over 60% seen once. Sequencing was carried out using PBMCs. Source of these receptors: a woman aged 25 to 39 in good health and CMV-seronegative.

The J gene is TRBJ2-3, the V gene TRBV4-3; 8 bases fit TRBD1. V shed 0 bases and J 4 bases; nucleotides not matched to a gene: 3. Germline CDR1 reads LGHNA; CDR2 reads YSLEER. CDR3 length: 15 amino acids. The CDR3 loop is CASSQDRGRADTQYF. The CDR3 DNA reads as TGCGCCAGCAGCCAAGACAGGGGGCGCGCAGATACGCAGTATTTT.

This clone was found once. The J gene is TRBJ2-7, the V gene TRBV4-2, with 8 bases fitting TRBD1. Trimming cost V 4 bases and J 3 bases; bases outside gene matches: 5. Per germline, CDR1 LGHNA and CDR2 YNFKEQ. The CDR3 covers 14 residues. CDR3 loop: CASSRGDRNYEQYF. The CDR3 DNA reads TGTGCCAGCAGCCGAGGGGACAGGAACTACGAGCAGTACTTC.

This chain links TRBV23-1 with TRBJ1-2; 7 bases are shared with TRBD1. TRBV23-1 is known as an ORF, though its function is uncertain. V was pared by 3 bases and J by 4 bases, with 8 bases of the junction left unmatched. The CDR3 totals 15 residues. The CDR3 loop reads CASSHQGGKGYGYTF. The DNA of the CDR3 is TGCGCCAGCAGTCACCAGGGGGGTAAGGGCTATGGCTACACCTTC.

In DNA, the CDR3 is TGTGCCAGCAGTGCCCCCCCGTCCAATCGCGCCGATGGCTACACCTTC. Amino acid sequence: CASSAPPSNRADGYTF. The chain carries TRBV25-1 and TRBJ1-2; D is unresolved. Trimming cost V 4 bases and J 6 bases, with 21 bases left between them. The CDR3 is 16 residues long. Germline CDR1 is MGHDK and CDR2 is SYGVNS.

A single count supports this clone. The chain recombines TRBV29-1 with TRBJ2-1, with TRBD1 matching over 10 bases. This CDR3 has 12 amino acids. After removal of 7 bases from V and 9 bases from J, the junction contained 6 bases not matched to a gene. Germline loops: CDR1 SQVTM, CDR2 ANQGSEA. In DNA, the CDR3 is TGCAGCGGGGGACAGGGGTTGGGTGAGCAGTTCTTC. It translates to CSGGQGLGEQFF.

V usage is TRBV5-4 and J usage is TRBJ2-1; 14 bases agree with TRBD2. This CDR3 spans 15 amino acids. CDR1 is SGHNT, CDR2 YYREEE, per germline (reference sequence). Trimming at V came to 5 bases and at J to 8 bases, leaving 6 bases not matched to a gene. The CDR3 nucleotides are TGTGCCAGCAGTCCGACTAGCGGGGGGGTGTATGAGCAGTTCTTC. Protein product: CASSPTSGGVYEQFF.

The chain recombines TRBV19 with TRBJ1-1; 12 nucleotides line up with TRBD1. The germline CDR1 and CDR2 sequences are LNHDA and SQIVND (reference sequence). V lost 3 bases, J lost 8 bases, and 1 base stayed unmatched. This CDR3 has 13 amino acids. The CDR3 is CASSIGTGGEAFF. The CDR3 bases are TGTGCCAGTAGTATTGGGACAGGGGGCGAAGCTTTCTTT.

V is TRBV7-3 and J is TRBJ2-2; tentatively, D is TRBD1 (5 bases). Germline V CDR1 and CDR2: SGHTA, FQGTGA. V was cut by 5 bases and J by 0 bases, with 10 bases left in between. The CDR3 is 15 amino acids. The CDR3 loop is CASSPRQTNTGELFF. CDR3 DNA: TGTGCCAGCAGCCCCCGACAGACGAACACCGGGGAGCTGTTTTTT. The whole variable domain, remainder taken from reference TRBV7-3 and TRBJ2-2, is GAGVSQTPSNKVTEKGKYVELRCDPISGHTALYWYRQSLGQGPEFLIYFQGTGAADDSGLPNDRFFAVRPEGSVSTLKIQRTERGDSAVYLCASSPRQTNTGELFFGEGSRLTVL.

This rearrangement joins TRBV30 to TRBJ2-4, with a tentative D call TRBD1 (5 bases). This CDR3 is 14 amino acids long. Trimming pared 1 base from V and 4 bases from J, leaving 11 bases between. Germline CDR1 and CDR2: GTSNPN and SVGIG (reference sequence). CDR3 DNA: TGTGCCTGGAGTGGGCCTAGGGGTAAAAACATTCAGTACTTC. Its translation: CAWSGPRGKNIQYF.

The chain carries TRBV5-1 and TRBJ2-5; a possible D gene is TRBD1 (6 bases). V was cut by 5 bases and J by 5 bases, with 10 bases left in between. Germline CDR1 is SGHRS and CDR2 is YFSETQ. CDR3 length: 12 amino acids. The CDR3 is CASSGRGETQYF. The CDR3, as DNA: TGCGCCAGCAGTGGAAGGGGGGAGACCCAGTACTTC.

V and J are TRBV7-9 and TRBJ2-7; TRBD1 matches 8 bases. The CDR3 covers 16 residues. Trimming cost V 2 bases and J 3 bases; bases outside gene matches: 9. Germline V gives CDR1 SEHNR, CDR2 FQNEAQ (reference sequence). The CDR3 sequence: CASSLRARTGNYEQYF. The DNA for the CDR3 is TGTGCCAGCAGCTTAAGGGCCCGGACAGGGAACTACGAGCAGTACTTC.

The chain is built from TRBV6-4 and TRBJ1-2, with a possible D match to TRBD1 (5 bases). Germline CDR1 and CDR2: MRHNA and SNTAGT. V was pared by 5 bases and J by 4 bases, with 20 bases between. The CDR3 runs 16 residues. CDR3 sequence reads: CASSPSPGNPSYGYTF. In DNA form, the CDR3 reads TGTGCCAGCAGTCCTAGTCCAGGGAACCCGTCCTATGGCTACACCTTC.

The chain joins TRBV5-1 to TRBJ1-4, with 11 bases lining up with TRBD1. The CDR3 length is 12 residues. The germline V gene encodes CDR1 SGHRS and CDR2 YFSETQ. Trimming at V came to 7 bases and at J to 7 bases, leaving 0 bases not matched to a gene. This CDR3 is CASGTGGEKLFF. For the CDR3, the DNA is TGCGCCAGCGGGACAGGGGGTGAAAAACTGTTTTTT.

This clone was observed a single time. The V gene is TRBV5-6, the J gene TRBJ2-1, with 7 bases matching TRBD1. The CDR3 is 15 residues long. In germline, CDR1 is SGHDT, CDR2 YYEEEE. J was trimmed by 7 bases and V by 2 bases; bases with no gene match: 9. The CDR3 loop is CASSFLNDRENEQFF. The CDR3 DNA follows: TGTGCCAGCAGCTTCTTGAATGACAGGGAGAATGAGCAGTTCTTC. The whole variable domain, filled in from reference TRBV5-6 and TRBJ2-1, reads DAGVTQSPTHLIKTRGQQVTLRCSPKSGHDTVSWYQQALGQGPQFIFQYYEEEERQRGNFPDRFSGHQFPNYSSELNVNALLLGDSALYLCASSFLNDRENEQFFGPGTRLTVL.

This clone came up once. The V call is TRBV30, the J call TRBJ2-2, with 11 positions matching TRBD1. This CDR3 has 12 residues. Per the germline V gene, CDR1 is GTSNPN and CDR2 is SVGIG (reference sequence). The V segment lost 5 bases and the J segment 8 bases; nucleotides outside the gene matches: 1. CDR3 DNA: TGTGCCTGGGGACAGGGGGCTGGGGAGCTGTTTTTT. It encodes CAWGQGAGELFF.

The chain carries TRBV7-9 and TRBJ2-3; D is unresolved. Germline CDR1 and CDR2: SEHNR and FQNEAQ (reference sequence). CDR3 length equals 14 residues. V shed 5 bases and J shed 2 bases, with 11 bases lying between them. The CDR3 DNA reads as TGTGCCAGCAGCCCGCTGAGGTCCACAGATACGCAGTATTTT. Amino acid sequence: CASSPLRSTDTQYF.

The chain couples TRBV7-9 to TRBJ1-2, with no clear D. The CDR3 contains 16 residues. CDR1 is SEHNR, CDR2 FQNEAQ, per germline (reference sequence). V was shortened by 5 bases and J by 7 bases, with 23 bases between the two germline ends. This CDR3 is CASSTYGQSREAGYTF. The CDR3 DNA is TGTGCCAGCAGCACATACGGGCAATCGAGGGAGGCTGGCTACACCTTC.